This T cell receptor (beta chain) was observed in a study of T cells in tuberculosis. The V gene's germline CDR1 is MDHEN and CDR2 SYDVKM. V was pared by 2 bases and J by 6 bases, with 2 bases of the junction left unmatched. The CDR3 extends over 13 amino acids. Sequencing used immunoSEQ multiplex PCR; TCRdb keeps in-frame clones, though not all of them. This repertoire shows tens of thousands of clones, under 95% found once; its top ten account for less than 2.5%. Time point denoted: new active TB diagnosis, blood taken before or within 7 days of starting treatment. The sequence was collected from an adult with tuberculosis. This specimen was PBMCs, taken at tuberculosis diagnosis. The rearrangement links TRBV28 to TRBJ2-3, with 7 nucleotides matching TRBD1. CDR3 amino acids: CASSLTGADTQYF. CDR3 nucleotide sequence: TGTGCCAGCAGTTTAACAGGGGCGGATACGCAGTATTTT.